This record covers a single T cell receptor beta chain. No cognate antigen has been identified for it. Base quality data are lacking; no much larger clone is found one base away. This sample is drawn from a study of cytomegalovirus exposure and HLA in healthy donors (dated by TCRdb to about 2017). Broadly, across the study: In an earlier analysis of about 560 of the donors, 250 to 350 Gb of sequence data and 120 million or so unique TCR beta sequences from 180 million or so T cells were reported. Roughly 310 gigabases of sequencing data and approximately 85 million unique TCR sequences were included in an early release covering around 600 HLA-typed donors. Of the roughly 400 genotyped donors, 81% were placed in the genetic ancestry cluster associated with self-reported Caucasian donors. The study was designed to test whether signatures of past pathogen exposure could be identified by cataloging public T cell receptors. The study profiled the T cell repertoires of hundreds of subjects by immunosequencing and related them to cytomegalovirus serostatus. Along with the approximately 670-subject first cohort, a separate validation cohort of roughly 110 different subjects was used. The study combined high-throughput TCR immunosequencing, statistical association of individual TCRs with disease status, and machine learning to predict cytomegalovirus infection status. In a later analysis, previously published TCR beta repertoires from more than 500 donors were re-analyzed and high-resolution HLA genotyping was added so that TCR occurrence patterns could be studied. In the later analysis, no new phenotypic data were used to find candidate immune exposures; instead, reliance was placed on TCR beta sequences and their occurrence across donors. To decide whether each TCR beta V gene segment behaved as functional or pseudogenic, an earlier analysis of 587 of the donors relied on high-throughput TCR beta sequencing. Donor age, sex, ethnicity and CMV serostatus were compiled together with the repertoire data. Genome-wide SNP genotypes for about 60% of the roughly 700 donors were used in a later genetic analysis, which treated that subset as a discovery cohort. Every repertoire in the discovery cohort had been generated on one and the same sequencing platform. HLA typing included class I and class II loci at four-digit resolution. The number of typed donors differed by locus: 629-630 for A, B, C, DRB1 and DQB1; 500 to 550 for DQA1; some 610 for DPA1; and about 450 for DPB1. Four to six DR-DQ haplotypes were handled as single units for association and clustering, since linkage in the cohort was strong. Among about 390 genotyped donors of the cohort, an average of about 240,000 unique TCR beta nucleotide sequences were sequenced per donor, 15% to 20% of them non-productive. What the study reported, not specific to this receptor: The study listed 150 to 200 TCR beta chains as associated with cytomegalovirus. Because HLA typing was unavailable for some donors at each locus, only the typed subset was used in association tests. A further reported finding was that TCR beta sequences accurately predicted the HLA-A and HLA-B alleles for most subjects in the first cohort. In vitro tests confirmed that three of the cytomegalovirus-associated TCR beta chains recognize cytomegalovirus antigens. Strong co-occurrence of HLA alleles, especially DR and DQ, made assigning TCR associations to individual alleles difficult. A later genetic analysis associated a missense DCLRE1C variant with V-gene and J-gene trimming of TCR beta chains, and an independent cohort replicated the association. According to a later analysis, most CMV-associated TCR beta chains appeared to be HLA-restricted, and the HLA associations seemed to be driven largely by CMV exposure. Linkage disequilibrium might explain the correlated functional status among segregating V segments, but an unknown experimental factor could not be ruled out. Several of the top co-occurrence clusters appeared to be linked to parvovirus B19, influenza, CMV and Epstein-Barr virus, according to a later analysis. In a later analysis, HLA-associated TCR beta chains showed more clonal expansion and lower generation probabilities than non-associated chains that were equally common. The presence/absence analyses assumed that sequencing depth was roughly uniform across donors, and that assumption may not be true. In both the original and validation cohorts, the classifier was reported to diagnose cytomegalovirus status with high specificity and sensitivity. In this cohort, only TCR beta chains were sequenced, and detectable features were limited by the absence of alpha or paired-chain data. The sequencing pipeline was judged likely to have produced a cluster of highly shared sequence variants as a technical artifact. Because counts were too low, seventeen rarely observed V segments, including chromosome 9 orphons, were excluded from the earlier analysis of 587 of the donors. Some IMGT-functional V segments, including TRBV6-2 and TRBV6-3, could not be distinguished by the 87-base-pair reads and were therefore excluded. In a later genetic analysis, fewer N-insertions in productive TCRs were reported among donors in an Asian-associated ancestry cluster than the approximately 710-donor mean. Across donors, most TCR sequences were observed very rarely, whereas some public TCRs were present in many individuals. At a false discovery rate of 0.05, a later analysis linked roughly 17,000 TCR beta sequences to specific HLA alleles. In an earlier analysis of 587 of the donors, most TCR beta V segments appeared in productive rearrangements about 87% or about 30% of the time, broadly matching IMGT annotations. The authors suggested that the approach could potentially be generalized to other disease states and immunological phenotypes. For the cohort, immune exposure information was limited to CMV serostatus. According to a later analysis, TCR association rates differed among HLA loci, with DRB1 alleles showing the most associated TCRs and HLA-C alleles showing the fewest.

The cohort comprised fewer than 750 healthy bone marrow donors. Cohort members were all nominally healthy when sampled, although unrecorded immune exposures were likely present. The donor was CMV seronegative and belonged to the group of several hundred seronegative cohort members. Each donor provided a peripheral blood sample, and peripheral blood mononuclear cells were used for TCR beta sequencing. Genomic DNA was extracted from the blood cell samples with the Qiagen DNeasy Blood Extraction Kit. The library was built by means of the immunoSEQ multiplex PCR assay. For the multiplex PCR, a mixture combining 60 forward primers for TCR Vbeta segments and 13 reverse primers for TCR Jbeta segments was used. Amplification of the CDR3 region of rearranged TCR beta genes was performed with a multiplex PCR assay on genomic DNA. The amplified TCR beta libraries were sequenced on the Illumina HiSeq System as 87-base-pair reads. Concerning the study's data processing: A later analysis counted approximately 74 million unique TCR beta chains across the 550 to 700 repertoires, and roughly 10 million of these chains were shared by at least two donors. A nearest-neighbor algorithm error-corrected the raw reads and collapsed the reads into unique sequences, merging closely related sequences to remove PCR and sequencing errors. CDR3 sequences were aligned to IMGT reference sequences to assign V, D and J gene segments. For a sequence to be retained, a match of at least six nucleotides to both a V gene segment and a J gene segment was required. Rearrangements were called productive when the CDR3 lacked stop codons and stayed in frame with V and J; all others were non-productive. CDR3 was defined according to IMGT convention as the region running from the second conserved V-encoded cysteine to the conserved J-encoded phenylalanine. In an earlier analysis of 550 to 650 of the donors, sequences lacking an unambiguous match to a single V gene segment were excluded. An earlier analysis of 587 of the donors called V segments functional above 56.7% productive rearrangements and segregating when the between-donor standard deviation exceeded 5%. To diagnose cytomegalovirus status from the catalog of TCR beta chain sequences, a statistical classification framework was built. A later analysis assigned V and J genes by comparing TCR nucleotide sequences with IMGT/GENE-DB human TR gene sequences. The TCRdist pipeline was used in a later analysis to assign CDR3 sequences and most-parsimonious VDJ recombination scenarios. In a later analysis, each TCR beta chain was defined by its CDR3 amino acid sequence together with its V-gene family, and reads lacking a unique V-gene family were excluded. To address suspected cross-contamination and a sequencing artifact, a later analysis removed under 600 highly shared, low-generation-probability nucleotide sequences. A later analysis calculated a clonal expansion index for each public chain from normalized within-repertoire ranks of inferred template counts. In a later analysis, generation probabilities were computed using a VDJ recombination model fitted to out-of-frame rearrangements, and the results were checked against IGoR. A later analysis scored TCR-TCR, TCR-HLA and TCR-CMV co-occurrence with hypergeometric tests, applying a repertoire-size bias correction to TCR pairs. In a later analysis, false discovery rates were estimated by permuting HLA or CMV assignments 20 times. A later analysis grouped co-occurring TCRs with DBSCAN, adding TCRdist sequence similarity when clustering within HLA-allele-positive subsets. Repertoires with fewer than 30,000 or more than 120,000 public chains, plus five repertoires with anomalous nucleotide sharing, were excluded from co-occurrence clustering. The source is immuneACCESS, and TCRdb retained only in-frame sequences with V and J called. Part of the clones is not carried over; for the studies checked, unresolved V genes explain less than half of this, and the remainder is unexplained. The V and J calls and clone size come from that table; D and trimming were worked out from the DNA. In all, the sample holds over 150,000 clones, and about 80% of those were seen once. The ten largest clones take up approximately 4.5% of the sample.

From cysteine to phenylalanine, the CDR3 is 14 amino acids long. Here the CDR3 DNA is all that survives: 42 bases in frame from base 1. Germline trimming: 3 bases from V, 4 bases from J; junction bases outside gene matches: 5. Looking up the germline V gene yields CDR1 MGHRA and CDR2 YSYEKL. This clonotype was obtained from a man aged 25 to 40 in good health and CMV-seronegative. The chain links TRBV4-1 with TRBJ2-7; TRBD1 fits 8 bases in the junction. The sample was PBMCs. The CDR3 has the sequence CASSQGQELYEQYF. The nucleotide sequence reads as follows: TGCGCCAGCAGCCAGGGACAGGAACTGTACGAGCAGTACTTC.